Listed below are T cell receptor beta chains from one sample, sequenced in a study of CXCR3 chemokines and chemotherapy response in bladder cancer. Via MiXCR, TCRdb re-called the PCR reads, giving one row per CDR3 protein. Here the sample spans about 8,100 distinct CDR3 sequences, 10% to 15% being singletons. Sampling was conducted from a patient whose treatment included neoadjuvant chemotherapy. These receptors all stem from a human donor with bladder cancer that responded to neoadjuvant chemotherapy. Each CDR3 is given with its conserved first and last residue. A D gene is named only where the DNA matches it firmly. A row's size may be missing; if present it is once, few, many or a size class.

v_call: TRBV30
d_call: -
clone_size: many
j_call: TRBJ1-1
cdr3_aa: CAWSVGGNRNTEAFF
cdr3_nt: TGTGCCTGGAGTGTGGGGGGAAATAGGAACACTGAAGCTTTCTTT

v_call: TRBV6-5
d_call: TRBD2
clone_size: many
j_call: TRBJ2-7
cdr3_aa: CASRGLAGVEQYF
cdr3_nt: TGTGCCAGCAGAGGACTAGCGGGGGTTGAGCAGTACTTC

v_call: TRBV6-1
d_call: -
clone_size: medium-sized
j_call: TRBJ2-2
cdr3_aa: CASSSRTASDTGELFF
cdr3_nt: TGTGCCAGCAGTTCTCGGACAGCCTCGGACACCGGGGAGCTGTTTTTT

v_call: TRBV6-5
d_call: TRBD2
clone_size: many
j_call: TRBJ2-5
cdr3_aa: CASSYSSSGERETQYF
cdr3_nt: TGTGCCAGCAGTTACTCGAGTAGCGGGGAGAGAGAGACCCAGTACTTC

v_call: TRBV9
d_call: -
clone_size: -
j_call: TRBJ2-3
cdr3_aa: CASSASGMDTQYF
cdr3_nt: TGTGCCAGCAGCGCTTCAGGGATGGATACGCAGTATTTT

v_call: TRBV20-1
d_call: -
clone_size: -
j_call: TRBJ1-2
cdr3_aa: CSASAGVYTF
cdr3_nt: TGCAGTGCTTCAGCAGGGGTCTACACCTTC

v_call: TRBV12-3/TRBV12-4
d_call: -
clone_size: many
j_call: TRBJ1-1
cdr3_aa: CASIKGRLPNTEAFF
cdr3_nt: TGTGCCAGCATCAAAGGGAGGCTACCCAACACTGAAGCTTTCTTT

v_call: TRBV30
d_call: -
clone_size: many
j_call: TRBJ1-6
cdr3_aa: CASTVEYNSPLHF
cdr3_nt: TGTGCCTCGACGGTTGAGTATAATTCACCCCTCCACTTT

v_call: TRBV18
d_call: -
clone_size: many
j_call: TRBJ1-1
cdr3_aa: CASSPYEDTEAFF
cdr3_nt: TGTGCCAGCTCACCGTACGAAGACACTGAAGCTTTCTTT

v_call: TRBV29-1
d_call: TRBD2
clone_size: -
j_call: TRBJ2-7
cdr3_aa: CSVVAGGHEQYF
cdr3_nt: TGCAGCGTTGTAGCGGGGGGGCACGAGCAGTACTTC

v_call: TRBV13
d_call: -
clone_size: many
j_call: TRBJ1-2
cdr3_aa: CASSSKVPGAGGYTF
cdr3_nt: TGTGCCAGCAGCTCCAAAGTACCGGGGGCGGGGGGCTACACCTTC

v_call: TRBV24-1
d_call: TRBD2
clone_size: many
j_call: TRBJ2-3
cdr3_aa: CATSEFRTSGEGSTDTQYF
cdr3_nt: TGTGCCACCAGTGAGTTCAGAACTAGCGGGGAAGGGAGCACAGATACGCAGTATTTT

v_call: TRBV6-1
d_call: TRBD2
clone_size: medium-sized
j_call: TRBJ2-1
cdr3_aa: CASSARTRAYNEQFF
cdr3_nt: TGTGCCAGCAGTGCCCGGACTAGAGCCTACAATGAGCAGTTCTTC

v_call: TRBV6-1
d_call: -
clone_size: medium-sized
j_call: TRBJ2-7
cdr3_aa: CASRESGSAYEQYF
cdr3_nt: TGTGCCAGCAGGGAAAGCGGGTCTGCCTACGAGCAGTACTTC